The 13 T cell receptor beta chains below all came from one sample that was sequenced in a study of beta chain features in type 1 diabetes. Expressed TCRB transcripts got sequenced, as all isolated RNA was reverse transcribed. Sequenced by immunoSEQ multiplex PCR; TCRdb stores in-frame clones only, minus some. The sample shows 450,000 to 600,000 clones, about 30% of them seen only once. Source material: naive CD4+ T cells from blood. The receptors were gathered from a man aged 18 to 35 in good health.

With respect to this clone: The sample holds other DNA sequences that translate to the same CDR3. This chain joins TRBV2 and TRBJ2-7, with D unresolved. The CDR3 runs to 11 residues. Germline CDR1 reads SNHLY; CDR2 reads FYNNEI. The ends were cut back, 5 bases at V and 3 bases at J, with 5 bases in the middle. CDR3 nucleotide sequence: TGTGCCAGCAGTCCGTACTACGAGCAGTACTTC. Protein sequence: CASSPYYEQYF.

The V gene is TRBV30, the J gene TRBJ2-2; tentative D call: TRBD1 (6 bases). The CDR3 sequence is 16 residues long. Deletions cut 0 bases from V and 2 bases from J, with 13 bases between. Per germline, CDR1 GTSNPN and CDR2 SVGIG (reference sequence). CDR3 DNA sequence: TGTGCCTGGAGTGTAATCTGGACAGTCAACACCGGGGAGCTGTTTTTT. Amino acid sequence: CAWSVIWTVNTGELFF.

The chain combines TRBV7-8 with TRBJ2-4; D gene unclear. This CDR3 has 15 residues. Per germline, CDR1 SGHVS and CDR2 FQNEAQ. V lost 6 bases to trimming and J lost 1 base, with 13 bases between them. The CDR3 loop reads CASSRSGPAKNIQYF. The CDR3 region has the DNA TGTGCCAGCAGTCGATCGGGTCCCGCCAAAAACATTCAGTACTTC.

On this clone: Other nucleotide sequences from this sample produce the same CDR3. The CDR3 DNA is TGCGCCAGCAGCCAAGTTGCAGATACGCAGTATTTT. This gives the protein CASSQVADTQYF. The chain carries TRBV4-1 and TRBJ2-3; D unresolved. The CDR3 runs 12 residues. Germline V gene lookup returns CDR1 MGHRA and CDR2 YSYEKL. V dropped 1 base and J dropped 4 bases, with 3 bases sitting between them.

The rearrangement joins TRBV18 to TRBJ2-1, with D hard to call. Trimming removed 1 base from V and 0 bases from J, with 7 bases in between. This CDR3 is 15 amino acids long. Germline values: CDR1 KGHSH, CDR2 LQKENI. CDR3 DNA: TGTGCCAGCTCACCACGGGTTAGCTCCTACAATGAGCAGTTCTTC. Amino acids: CASSPRVSSYNEQFF.

There are a few counts of this clone. The chain is built from TRBV29-1 and TRBJ2-3; 14 bases are a match to TRBD2. Trimming took 8 bases from V and 2 from J; bases not matched to a gene: 6. The germline gives CDR1 SQVTM, CDR2 ANQGSEA. The CDR3 totals 15 residues. In nucleotides, the CDR3 is TGCAGCACGGGACTAGCGGGAGTCCCCACAGATACGCAGTATTTT. Translating gives CSTGLAGVPTDTQYF.

This CDR3 reads CASGYPYGGNQPQHF. CDR3 DNA: TGTGCCAGTGGATACCCTTACGGGGGCAATCAGCCCCAGCATTTT. The chain is built from TRBV19 and TRBJ1-5; no clear D gene. CDR3 length equals 15 residues. Germline-derived CDR1 and CDR2 are LNHDA and SQIVND (reference sequence). V shed 8 bases and J shed 2 bases, with 16 bases lying between them.

The V call is TRBV9, the J call TRBJ2-3, with 10 nucleotides matching TRBD2. The CDR3 runs to 17 residues. V shed 4 bases and J 6 bases; nucleotides not matched to a gene: 14. CDR1 SGDLS and CDR2 YYNGEE come from the germline V gene. The CDR3 sequence: CASSPGRSGRVIDTQYF. CDR3 nucleotide sequence: TGTGCCAGCAGCCCCGGCCGGAGCGGGAGGGTAATCGATACGCAGTATTTT.

There are a few counts of this clone. The CDR3 nucleotides read TGCACCGCTGGGGCAGGGAACACTGAAGCTTTCTTT. It encodes CTAGAGNTEAFF. The J gene is TRBJ1-1, the V gene TRBV29-1, with D possibly matching TRBD1 (5 bases). The CDR3 consists of 12 residues. Germline V gene lookup returns CDR1 SQVTM and CDR2 ANQGSEA.

This clone showed up just a few times. The rearrangement uses TRBV30 and TRBJ2-1, with 7 bases matching TRBD2. V lost 3 bases, J lost 7 bases, and 3 bases stayed unmatched. The CDR3 spans 12 residues. Germline CDR1 reads GTSNPN; CDR2 reads SVGIG (reference sequence). CDR3 residues: CAWRGRENEQFF. DNA of the CDR3: TGTGCCTGGAGAGGGCGGGAGAATGAGCAGTTCTTC.

This clone was recorded a few times. V gene TRBV29-1 combines with J gene TRBJ2-7; TRBD2 matches 7 bases. V lost 6 bases and J lost 2; bases outside the gene matches: 4. In germline, CDR1 is SQVTM, CDR2 ANQGSEA. This CDR3 comprises 12 residues. The CDR3 is CSVQAGTYEQYF. In nucleotides, the CDR3 is TGCAGCGTCCAAGCGGGAACCTACGAGCAGTACTTC.

This clone has just a few counts. The chain couples TRBV25-1 to TRBJ2-6; D is unresolved. The germline V and J ends were trimmed by 7 bases and 2 bases, with 12 bases remaining between them. Germline V CDR1 and CDR2: MGHDK, SYGVNS. The CDR3 contains 15 residues. The CDR3 loop is CASKKSKAGANVLTF. CDR3 nucleotides: TGTGCCAGCAAGAAAAGTAAAGCTGGGGCCAACGTCCTGACTTTC.

This clone came up a few times. The V call is TRBV4-1, the J call TRBJ2-2; 8 bases align to TRBD2. Per the germline V gene, CDR1 is MGHRA and CDR2 is YSYEKL. The CDR3 spans 16 residues. Unmatched junction bases numbered 10, after V lost 3 bases and J lost 7 bases. In nucleotides, the CDR3 is TGCGCCAGCAGCCACGCTAGCGGGCCTAGGGGCGGGGAGCTGTTTTTT. This gives the protein CASSHASGPRGGELFF.